This TCR beta chain was obtained from a study of tumor-infiltrating lymphocytes in primary liver carcinoma. Study-level results: Among the pair types, tumor region pairs showed more overlap than tumor-adjacent and tumor-blood pairs.

Researchers generated TCR beta cDNA from approximately 500 ng of total RNA, relying on a constant-region primer. Libraries for TCR beta were built through three nested multiplex PCR rounds, which together made up a slightly modified ARM-PCR procedure. A C-beta reverse primer was combined with TRBV1-TRBV30 forward primers in the first two PCR rounds, and each round had ten to eleven cycles. TCRdb re-analysed the multiplex PCR reads in MiXCR, keeping a single row per CDR3 protein. Seen here are approximately 110,000 distinct CDR3 sequences, around 64% observed once, and the top ten hold 8% to 9%. From about 19-30 mg of unsorted bulk tissue, DNA and RNA were co-extracted together. Tumors were each sampled at five separate regions. The proportion of viable tumor cells exceeded 75% in every tumor sample. Germline-derived CDR1 and CDR2 are MDHEN and SYDVKM. The J segment lost 2 bases and the V segment lost 5 bases, leaving 11 bases of the junction unmatched. The CDR3 consists of 16 residues.

This clonotype has ten or more counts. Antigen specificity is unknown. The rearrangement joins TRBV28 to TRBJ1-1, with TRBD1 matching 7 bases. This TCR was recovered from a woman aged 55-69 years with primary liver carcinoma and hepatitis B virus infection. The sequenced sample consisted of liver tumor tissue from sampling region 3. Subset of the sample: tumor region T3, left-lateral pole. CDR3 sequence (DNA): TGTGCCAGCAGTCCACCCACAGGGGCCACTAACACTGAAGCTTTCTTT. Translated: CASSPPTGATNTEAFF.